The 19 T cell receptor beta chains below all came from one sample that was sequenced in a study of T cells expressing NK-cell markers. TCRdb re-called the 5' RACE reads; one entry per CDR3 protein, DNA not given. This sample contains about 390,000 distinct CDR3 sequences. Input material: blood T cells: a sorted CD56 or NKG2C T cell subset, CD4+ or CD8+ T cells, or bulk PBMC T cells (not recorded which). The receptors were gathered from a woman aged 45-59 years in good health.

The V and J genes are TRBV20-1 and TRBJ2-7; TCRdb outputs TRBD1, but without DNA this stays unchecked. Germline loops: CDR1 DFQATT, CDR2 SNEGSKA (reference sequence). The CDR3 spans 14 residues. The CDR3 sequence is CSGIGDSEFYEQYF.

This chain links TRBV29-1 with TRBJ2-7. Germline-derived CDR1 and CDR2 are SQVTM and ANQGSEA. The CDR3 is 15 residues long. Here the CDR3 reads CSVEDHMGGTYEQYF.

The genes are TRBV5-1 and TRBJ2-3; the TCRdb D gene call, TRBD1, has no DNA to confirm it. This CDR3 contains 15 residues. Germline V lookup: CDR1 SGHRS, CDR2 YFSETQ. This CDR3 is CASSLAGGGTDTQYF. The full variable domain, completed using reference TRBV5-1 and TRBJ2-3, is KAGVTQTPRYLIKTRGQQVTLSCSPISGHRSVSWYQQTPGQGLQFLFEYFSETQRNKGNFPGRFSGRQFSNSRSEMNVSTLELGDSALYLCASSLAGGGTDTQYFGPGTRLTVL.

The chain employs TRBV5-1 and TRBJ2-7; TCRdb gives TRBD1 as the D gene, but with no DNA this cannot be confirmed. Germline CDR1 reads SGHRS; CDR2 reads YFSETQ. The CDR3 totals 14 residues. The CDR3 protein is CASSLGDRSYEQYF.

The gene calls are TRBV5-1 and TRBJ2-1; the D gene TCRdb calls, TRBD1, cannot be checked with no DNA. The CDR3 covers 17 residues. Germline CDR1 SGHRS, CDR2 YFSETQ. The CDR3 spells CASSLTPAGQGGHEQFF.

The rearrangement joins TRBV7-6 to TRBJ2-1. The CDR3 contains 13 residues. The germline V gene encodes CDR1 SGHVS and CDR2 FNYEAQ. The CDR3 spells CASSLDRPNEQFF.

J is TRBJ2-3 and V is TRBV27. The CDR3 has 15 amino acids. The germline V gene has CDR1 MNHEY and CDR2 SMNVEV (reference sequence). The CDR3 region is CASSLDSALADTQYF.

This chain links TRBV6-5 with TRBJ2-1; no DNA is available, so the TRBD1 call from TCRdb remains unchecked. The V gene's germline CDR1 is MNHEY and CDR2 SVGAGI. The CDR3 extends over 15 amino acids. CDR3 region: CASRQQGIEYNEQFF.

The chain's CDR3 is CSVIREGAYNEQFF. V gene TRBV29-1 combines with J gene TRBJ2-1; the D gene TCRdb calls, TRBD2, cannot be checked with no DNA. CDR3 size: 14 residues. From germline, CDR1 is SQVTM and CDR2 ANQGSEA.

CDR3 in amino acids: CASSPSGAGNEQFF. The chain links TRBV12-3 or TRBV12-4 to TRBJ2-1; as DNA is missing, the TRBD2 call by TCRdb cannot be tested. This CDR3 region has 14 residues.

The V and J genes are TRBV12-3 or TRBV12-4 and TRBJ2-5. CDR3 size: 14 residues. The chain's CDR3 is CASSLEHPQETQYF.

The chain has TRBV21-1 and TRBJ1-6. TRBV21-1 is an annotated pseudogene. The CDR3 sequence is 15 residues long. CDR3 protein: CASSIGPQMNSPLHF.

The CDR3 loop reads CSGGFTGELFF. V gene TRBV29-1 combines with J gene TRBJ2-2. The germline V gene encodes CDR1 SQVTM and CDR2 ANQGSEA. The CDR3 consists of 11 residues.

V and J are TRBV20-1 and TRBJ2-4; TCRdb's assignment of TRBD2 cannot be checked, as there is no DNA. The CDR3 length is 14 residues. Germline V gene data show CDR1 as DFQATT and CDR2 as SNEGSKA (reference sequence). CDR3 sequence reads: CSPHDSGRGGIQYF.

The genes are TRBV29-1 and TRBJ1-1; TCRdb names TRBD1, which stays unverified in the absence of DNA. The CDR3 consists of 12 residues. Germline loops: CDR1 SQVTM, CDR2 ANQGSEA. CDR3 in amino acids: CSANRGLAEAFF.

This sequence joins TRBV7-3 and TRBJ2-2; there is no DNA to check the TCRdb D call of TRBD1. The CDR3 contains 14 residues. The germline CDR1 and CDR2 sequences are SGHTA and FQGTGA. The CDR3 spells CASGSTGGTGELFF.

The gene calls are TRBV19 and TRBJ2-3; with no DNA, the TCRdb D assignment of TRBD1 cannot be verified. Germline V gene data show CDR1 as LNHDA and CDR2 as SQIVND (reference sequence). This CDR3 has 13 amino acids. The CDR3 sequence is CASSGQGLDTQYF. The full variable domain, in which reference TRBV19 and TRBJ2-3 provide the parts outside the CDR3, is DGGITQSPKYLFRKEGQNVTLSCEQNLNHDAMYWYRQDPGQGLRLIYYSQIVNDFQKGDIAEGYSVSREKKESFPLTVTSAQKNPTAFYLCASSGQGLDTQYFGPGTRLTVL.

The chain employs TRBV7-9 and TRBJ2-6; the TCRdb call, TRBD1, lacks DNA for checking. This CDR3 spans 16 amino acids. Germline values: CDR1 SEHNR, CDR2 FQNEAQ (reference sequence). The CDR3 spells CASVGGTLSGANVLTF.

The chain is built from TRBV11-3 and TRBJ2-3; without DNA, the TCRdb call of TRBD1 cannot be checked. Germline assignment: CDR1 SGHNT and CDR2 YENEEA. The CDR3 has 16 amino acids. CDR3 sequence reads: CASSLTGGPPTDTQYF.